The 2 T cell receptor beta chains below come from one sample, sequenced in a study of T cells in Graves' hyperthyroidism and ophthalmopathy. Regions amplified from RNA transcripts were the TCR beta CDR3 regions. With the HTBI primer set, the TCR CDR3 went through a first round of RT-PCR. From the multiplex PCR reads, TCRdb called clonotypes with MiXCR, one entry per CDR3 protein. The sample has approximately 600,000 distinct CDR3 sequences, roughly 14% seen once. The sample was blood. The receptors originated from a woman aged 40 to 49 with Graves' ophthalmopathy.

The chain carries TRBV3-1 and TRBJ2-4, with unresolved D. V gave up 0 bases and J gave up 4 bases, with 13 bases separating them. The CDR3 length is 16 residues. Germline-derived CDR1 and CDR2 are LGHDT and YNNKEL (reference sequence). DNA for the CDR3: TGTGCCAGCAGCCAAGAAATAACCAACGTTAAAAACATTCAGTACTTC. Its translation: CASSQEITNVKNIQYF. Full variable domain (missing parts from reference TRBV3-1 and TRBJ2-4): DTAVSQTPKYLVTQMGNDKSIKCEQNLGHDTMYWYKQDSKKFLKIMFSYNNKELIINETVPNRFSPKSPDKAHLNLHINSLELGDSAVYFCASSQEITNVKNIQYFGAGTRLSVL.

The chain links TRBV3-1 to TRBJ1-1; D unresolved. In germline, CDR1 is LGHDT, CDR2 YNNKEL (reference sequence). Between the trimmed V and J ends, which lost 0 bases and 3 bases, there was a span of 14 bases. The CDR3 runs 16 residues. The CDR3 DNA reads TGTGCCAGCAGCCAAGATCTTGCTTATTTAGACACTGAAGCTTTCTTT. Encoded protein: CASSQDLAYLDTEAFF.